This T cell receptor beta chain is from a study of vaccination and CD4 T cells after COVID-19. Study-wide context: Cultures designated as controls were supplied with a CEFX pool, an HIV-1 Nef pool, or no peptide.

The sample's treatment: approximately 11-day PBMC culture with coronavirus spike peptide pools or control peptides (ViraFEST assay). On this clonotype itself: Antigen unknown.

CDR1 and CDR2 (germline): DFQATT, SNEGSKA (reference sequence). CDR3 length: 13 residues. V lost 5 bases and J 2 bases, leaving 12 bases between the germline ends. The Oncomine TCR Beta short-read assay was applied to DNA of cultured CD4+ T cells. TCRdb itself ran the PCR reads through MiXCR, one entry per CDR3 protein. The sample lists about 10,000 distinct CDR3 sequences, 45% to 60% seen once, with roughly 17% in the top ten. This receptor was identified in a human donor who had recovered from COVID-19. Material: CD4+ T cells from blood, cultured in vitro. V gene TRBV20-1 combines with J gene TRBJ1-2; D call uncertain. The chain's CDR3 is CSAVDSSNYGYTF. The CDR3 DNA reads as TGCAGTGCTGTTGACTCATCCAACTATGGCTACACCTTC.